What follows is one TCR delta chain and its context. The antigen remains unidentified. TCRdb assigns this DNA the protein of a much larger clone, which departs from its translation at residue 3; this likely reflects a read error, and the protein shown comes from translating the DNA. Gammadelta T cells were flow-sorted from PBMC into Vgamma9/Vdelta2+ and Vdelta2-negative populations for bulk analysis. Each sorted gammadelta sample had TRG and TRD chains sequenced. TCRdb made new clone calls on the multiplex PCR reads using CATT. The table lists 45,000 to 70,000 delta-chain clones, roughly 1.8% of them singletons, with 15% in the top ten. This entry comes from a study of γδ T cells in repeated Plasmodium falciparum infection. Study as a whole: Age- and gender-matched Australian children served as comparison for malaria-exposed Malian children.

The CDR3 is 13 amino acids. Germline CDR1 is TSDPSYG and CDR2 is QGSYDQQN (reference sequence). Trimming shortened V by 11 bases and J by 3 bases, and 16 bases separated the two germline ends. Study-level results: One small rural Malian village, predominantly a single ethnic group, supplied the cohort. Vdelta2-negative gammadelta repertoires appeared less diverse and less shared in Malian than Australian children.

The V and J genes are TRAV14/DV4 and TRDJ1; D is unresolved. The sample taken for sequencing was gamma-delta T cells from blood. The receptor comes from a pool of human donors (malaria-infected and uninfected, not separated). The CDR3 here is CAPLIRVADKLIF. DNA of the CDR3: TGTGCACCCCTTATCCGGGTAGCCGATAAACTCATCTTT.